This T cell receptor (beta chain) came from a study of radiation and T cells in renal cell carcinoma. Produced via immunoSEQ multiplex PCR; TCRdb's table is partial and in-frame only. The data contain tens of thousands of clones, 80% of them singletons. Indicated time point: blood 2 weeks post-SBRT. Indicated treatment: 15 Gy SBRT to primary tumor, nephrectomy 4 weeks later. The tumor was a clear cell renal cell carcinoma. This specimen was blood, taken from a patient whose treatment included radiotherapy and nephrectomy. The source is a woman aged 65 to 85 with renal cell carcinoma.

The CDR3 spells CASSRLKDTEAFF. CDR3 nucleotide sequence: TGTGCCAGCTCACGGCTGAAGGACACTGAAGCTTTCTTT. V and J are TRBV18 and TRBJ1-1; D gene uncertain. CDR3 size: 13 residues. Germline CDR1 and CDR2: KGHSH and LQKENI. The V end lost 4 bases, the J end lost 3 bases, and 9 bases lay between the germline ends.